These 31 T cell receptor beta chains were all obtained from the same sample, sequenced in a study of OX40 agonist ivuxolimab in advanced cancers. TCRdb's table, derived via immunoSEQ multiplex PCR, lists solely in-frame clones and lacks some. The table shows approximately 62,000 clones, with over 75% occurring only once. This sample comprised CD4+ or CD8+ T cells sorted from blood, obtained in a trial of the OX40 agonist ivuxolimab. These receptors were obtained from an adult with an advanced solid tumor such as melanoma, head and neck, liver or kidney cancer.

The chain joins TRBV7-8 to TRBJ1-5, with D perhaps TRBD1 (6 bases). V was clipped by 5 bases and J by 6 bases, with 20 bases between them. CDR1 and CDR2 (germline): SGHVS, FQNEAQ. The CDR3 totals 16 residues. The CDR3 bases are TGTGCCAGCAGCAGTGTCGAGGGGGGGGACTCTCAGCCCCAGCATTTT. It encodes CASSSVEGGDSQPQHF.

The rearrangement links TRBV5-1 to TRBJ2-7, with TRBD1 identical over 10 bases. Germline lookup yields CDR1 SGHRS and CDR2 YFSETQ. The junction had 6 bases not matched to a gene; V was cut back by 1 base and J by 5 bases. The CDR3 extends over 15 amino acids. The chain's CDR3 is CASSLWVTGGDEQYF. CDR3 in DNA: TGCGCCAGCAGCTTGTGGGTGACAGGGGGCGACGAGCAGTACTTC.

This clone was seen only once. The rearrangement joins TRBV2 to TRBJ1-4; D unclear. The germline gives CDR1 SNHLY, CDR2 FYNNEI. The germline V and J ends were trimmed by 10 bases and 4 bases, with 13 bases remaining between them. The CDR3 runs 13 residues. The CDR3 coding sequence is TGTGCCACCACGGGGTCCGGTAATGAAAAACTGTTTTTT. It translates to CATTGSGNEKLFF.

The V call is TRBV19, the J call TRBJ2-1; D is unclear. The CDR3 has 14 residues. Germline V gene sequence: CDR1 LNHDA, CDR2 SQIVND (reference sequence). Trimming pared 5 bases from V and 3 bases from J, leaving 11 bases between. The chain's CDR3 is CASSSEINYNEQFF. In DNA form, the CDR3 reads TGTGCCAGTAGTTCTGAGATAAACTACAATGAGCAGTTCTTC.

This sequence joins TRBV7-6 and TRBJ2-3; 10 bases agree with TRBD2. V trimming: 5 bases; J trimming: 1 base; junction bases outside the gene matches: 12. CDR1 SGHVS and CDR2 FNYEAQ come from the germline V gene. The CDR3 length is 18 residues. The CDR3 reads CASSLGLAVFPGTDTQYF. The CDR3 DNA follows: TGTGCCAGCAGCCTCGGACTAGCGGTGTTTCCCGGCACAGATACGCAGTATTTT.

The chain combines TRBV12-5 with TRBJ2-3, with D hard to call. The CDR3 length is 14 residues. The V gene lost 2 bases and the J gene lost 8 bases, with 14 bases spanning the gap. CDR1 is LGHNT, CDR2 FRNRAP, per germline. Here the CDR3 DNA reads TGTGCTAGTGGTTTGACTCCCAGTCCGGGTACGCAGTATTTT. The encoded protein is CASGLTPSPGTQYF.

V is TRBV28 and J is TRBJ1-6; D gene uncertain. The length of the CDR3 is 15 residues. Germline assignment: CDR1 MDHEN and CDR2 SYDVKM. V lost 3 bases and J 3 bases, leaving 9 bases between the germline ends. This chain's CDR3 is CASSLRQFYNSPLHF. In DNA, the CDR3 is TGTGCCAGCAGTTTGCGGCAGTTCTATAATTCACCCCTCCACTTT.

The genes are TRBV19 and TRBJ2-3; D not resolved. Per germline, CDR1 LNHDA and CDR2 SQIVND (reference sequence). There are 14 residues in the CDR3. V gave up 3 bases and J gave up 2 bases, with 9 bases separating them. The DNA of the CDR3 is TGTGCCAGTAGTATCGAAGGTTTCACAGATACGCAGTATTTT. It translates to CASSIEGFTDTQYF.

In DNA form, the CDR3 reads TGTGCCAGCAGCCGGGAGGTCTCTGGAAACACCATATATTTT. Translating it yields CASSREVSGNTIYF. The genes are TRBV7-9 and TRBJ1-3; D unresolved. This CDR3 contains 14 residues. V dropped 5 bases and J dropped 0 bases, with 8 bases sitting between them. The V gene's germline CDR1 is SEHNR and CDR2 FQNEAQ (reference sequence).

The DNA of the CDR3 is TGTGCCAGCAGTTTAATGGGAAACAACGAGCAGTACTTC. It is translated as CASSLMGNNEQYF. The genes are TRBV27 and TRBJ2-7, with D uncertain. V was shortened by 2 bases and J by 5 bases, with 10 bases between the two germline ends. The CDR3 extends over 13 amino acids. CDR1 is MNHEY, CDR2 SMNVEV, per germline (reference sequence).

J is TRBJ1-4 and V is TRBV9; D is possibly TRBD1 (6 bases). V was pared by 4 bases and J by 4 bases, with 17 bases between. CDR3 length: 16 residues. Per the germline V gene, CDR1 is SGDLS and CDR2 is YYNGEE. The CDR3 coding sequence is TGTGCCAGCAGCCCTAGGGGGGGGACAAGTAATGAAAAACTGTTTTTT. Its translation is CASSPRGGTSNEKLFF.

The J gene is TRBJ2-1, the V gene TRBV5-1, with 11 bases fitting TRBD2. The junction had 3 bases not matched to a gene; V was cut back by 3 bases and J by 4 bases. From germline, CDR1 is SGHRS and CDR2 YFSETQ. The CDR3 has 15 residues. The CDR3 reads CASSSGLAVYNEQFF. CDR3 nucleotides: TGCGCCAGCAGCTCGGGACTAGCGGTTTACAATGAGCAGTTCTTC.

In its sample, this clone was seen a few times. J is TRBJ2-1 and V is TRBV7-2, with 7 nucleotides matching TRBD2. CDR3 length: 17 residues. Losses at the gene ends were 5 bases for V and 0 bases for J; bases not matched to a gene: 10. In germline, CDR1 is SGHTA, CDR2 FQGNSA. CDR3 protein: CASSTILARSSYNEQFF. CDR3 in DNA: TGTGCCAGCAGCACAATACTAGCGCGAAGCTCCTACAATGAGCAGTTCTTC.

The chain carries TRBV11-1 and TRBJ1-2, with D possibly TRBD1 on 5 matching bases. This CDR3 has 15 amino acids. The germline CDR1 and CDR2 sequences are SGHAT and FQDESV (reference sequence). V was clipped by 0 bases and J by 8 bases, with 16 bases between them. For the CDR3, the DNA is TGTGCCAGCAGCTTAGCGAAACAGGCTCCGAGAGGCTACACCTTC. Its translation is CASSLAKQAPRGYTF.

The rearrangement uses TRBV5-6 and TRBJ2-2; D is undetermined. Germline V gene data show CDR1 as SGHDT and CDR2 as YYEEEE. The CDR3 covers 16 residues. Trimming left V 0 bases short and J 0 bases short, with 9 bases between. The CDR3 DNA follows: TGTGCCAGCAGCTTGGGCCAGGCGGCGAACACCGGGGAGCTGTTTTTT. Residues: CASSLGQAANTGELFF.

The chain employs TRBV5-1 and TRBJ2-5, with TRBD1 matching 11 bases. The CDR3 length is 15 residues. V lost 1 base, J lost 5 bases, and 4 bases stayed unmatched. The germline V gene has CDR1 SGHRS and CDR2 YFSETQ. The CDR3 loop is CASSLRTGGAETQYF. The CDR3 coding sequence is TGCGCCAGCAGCTTGCGGACAGGGGGCGCGGAGACCCAGTACTTC.

This clone showed up just a few times. One end of the junction varies from germline; a read error may be responsible. The chain joins TRBV28 to TRBJ2-3; the D is unclear. Germline-derived CDR1 and CDR2 are MDHEN and SYDVKM. The CDR3 extends over 12 amino acids. The CDR3: CASRSGTVTQYF. In DNA form, the CDR3 reads TGTGCCAGCAGGTCGGGCACAGTTACGCAGTATTTT.

DNA of the CDR3: TGTGCCAGCAGCCCCGGGACAGGGGGGTATGAAAAACTGTTTTTT. It translates to CASSPGTGGYEKLFF. This chain uses TRBV4-2 with TRBJ1-4; 11 nucleotides agree with TRBD1. The CDR3 is 15 residues long. V was clipped by 4 bases and J by 6 bases; unmatched bases: 4. Looked up from germline, CDR1 is LGHNA and CDR2 is YNFKEQ.

This chain uses TRBV5-6 with TRBJ1-3, with D unresolved. Germline CDR1 is SGHDT and CDR2 is YYEEEE. V lost 2 bases and J lost 0, with 9 bases in between. The CDR3 contains 15 residues. The CDR3 sequence: CASSFGGSSGNTIYF. The CDR3 coding sequence is TGTGCCAGCAGCTTCGGAGGGAGCTCTGGAAACACCATATATTTT.

This rearrangement joins TRBV27 to TRBJ2-7; D unresolved. Trimming took off 5 bases at V and 3 bases at J, with 8 bases between the two ends. Germline V lookup: CDR1 MNHEY, CDR2 SMNVEV (reference sequence). The CDR3 has 12 amino acids. CDR3 in DNA: TGTGCCAGCAGTGGGCTAGTCTACGAGCAGTACTTC. Its translation is CASSGLVYEQYF.

V and J are TRBV7-2 and TRBJ1-5, with a possible D match to TRBD1 (6 bases). This CDR3 has 14 amino acids. Germline CDR1 reads SGHTA; CDR2 reads FQGNSA. Trimming took off 5 bases at V and 7 bases at J, with 15 bases between the two ends. The CDR3 is CASSPVGAGQPQHF. CDR3 nucleotides: TGTGCCAGCAGCCCCGTGGGGGCAGGGCAGCCCCAGCATTTT.

The chain carries TRBV18 and TRBJ1-4; D not certain. The CDR3 consists of 14 residues. V was shortened by 6 bases and J by 8 bases, with 16 bases between the two germline ends. Germline CDR1 and CDR2: KGHSH and LQKENI. The CDR3 DNA follows: TGTGCCAGCTCCCCAGGTCCCCAGAGGGAAAAACTGTTTTTT. This sequence encodes CASSPGPQREKLFF.

The J gene is TRBJ2-1, the V gene TRBV12-5; TRBD1 aligns across 8 bases. The germline V gene encodes CDR1 LGHNT and CDR2 FRNRAP. CDR3 length equals 14 residues. V trimming: 6 bases; J trimming: 4 bases; junction bases outside the gene matches: 5. Here the CDR3 reads CASGRGTGYNEQFF. The CDR3 DNA follows: TGTGCTAGTGGCCGAGGGACAGGTTACAATGAGCAGTTCTTC.

The chain is built from TRBV5-4 and TRBJ2-2, with 10 bases matching TRBD1. The CDR3 totals 16 residues. Germline assignment: CDR1 SGHNT and CDR2 YYREEE (reference sequence). The V segment lost 4 bases and the J segment 3 bases; nucleotides outside the gene matches: 6. CDR3 residues: CASSKPTGGDTGELFF. CDR3 nucleotide sequence: TGTGCCAGCAGCAAGCCGACAGGGGGCGACACCGGGGAGCTGTTTTTT.

V gene TRBV2 combines with J gene TRBJ1-5; D call uncertain. The V and J ends lost 7 bases and 6 bases respectively, with 13 bases between them. The germline CDR1 and CDR2 sequences are SNHLY and FYNNEI. The CDR3 loop spans 13 amino acids. The CDR3 loop reads CASNREDIQPQHF. The DNA for the CDR3 is TGTGCCAGCAATAGGGAAGACATTCAGCCCCAGCATTTT.

The gene calls are TRBV7-2 and TRBJ2-1; D might be TRBD1 or TRBD2, each matching 7 bases. The CDR3 contains 16 residues. The V gene lost 4 bases and the J gene lost 7 bases, with 20 bases spanning the gap. CDR1 SGHTA and CDR2 FQGNSA come from the germline V gene. The CDR3 region is CASSSGGAGRGNEQFF. CDR3 in DNA: TGTGCCAGCAGCTCAGGGGGAGCGGGAAGGGGTAATGAGCAGTTCTTC.

The V call is TRBV5-6, the J call TRBJ1-4; tentatively, D is TRBD1 (5 bases). CDR1 and CDR2 (germline): SGHDT, YYEEEE. Trimming removed 4 bases at V and 8 bases at J, with 18 bases between. This CDR3 has 15 residues. CDR3 amino acids: CASSREGAQEEKLFF. As DNA, the CDR3 is TGTGCCAGCAGCCGGGAAGGGGCACAGGAAGAAAAACTGTTTTTT.

The count of this clone is one. This chain joins TRBV18 and TRBJ2-1; 11 bases line up with TRBD2. Germline CDR1 reads KGHSH; CDR2 reads LQKENI. Unmatched junction bases numbered 5, after V lost 2 bases and J lost 5 bases. The CDR3 is made up of 16 amino acids. CDR3 residues: CASSPYSGRANNEQFF. The CDR3 DNA reads TGTGCCAGCTCACCATATAGCGGGAGGGCCAACAATGAGCAGTTCTTC.

The chain joins TRBV6-1 to TRBJ2-6; D unresolved. CDR1 and CDR2 (germline): MNHNS, SASEGT. V was clipped by 6 bases and J by 0 bases, with 3 bases between them. CDR3 length equals 13 residues. The CDR3 coding sequence is TGTGCCAGCAGGTACTCTGGGGCCAACGTCCTGACTTTC. It encodes CASRYSGANVLTF.

This chain links TRBV27 with TRBJ1-4; D is unclear. CDR3 length: 16 residues. The ends were cut back, 8 bases at V and 0 bases at J, with 16 bases in the middle. The germline V gene encodes CDR1 MNHEY and CDR2 SMNVEV (reference sequence). The CDR3 loop reads CASAAFSGTTNEKLFF. In DNA, the CDR3 is TGTGCCAGCGCGGCCTTTTCGGGTACAACTAATGAAAAACTGTTTTTT.

The chain is built from TRBV7-2 and TRBJ2-3; D ambiguous. This CDR3 comprises 15 residues. Germline lookup yields CDR1 SGHTA and CDR2 FQGNSA. The germline V and J ends were trimmed by 5 bases and 1 base, with 13 bases remaining between them. The CDR3 loop reads CASSPLDSRTDTQYF. Written as DNA, the CDR3 is TGTGCCAGCAGCCCACTTGACTCGCGCACAGATACGCAGTATTTT.